The 8 T cell receptor beta chains reported below all come from one sample, sequenced in a study of blood T cell repertoires in COVID-19. The repertoire was sequenced with immunoSEQ multiplex PCR; TCRdb's copy has only in-frame clones and lacks some. The sample contains approximately 200,000 clones, around 87% of which appear only once. The sequencing input was PBMCs or T cells enriched from blood (not recorded which). These receptors originate from a man aged 30-40 years in a cohort exposed to, infected with or recovered from COVID-19 (not recorded which).

The V gene is TRBV4-1, the J gene TRBJ1-1; 7 bases map to TRBD1. V dropped 0 bases and J dropped 1; count of bases not matched to a gene: 2. From germline, CDR1 is MGHRA and CDR2 YSYEKL. The CDR3 contains 15 residues. CDR3: CASSQEEGANTEAFF. The CDR3 region has the DNA TGCGCCAGCAGCCAAGAAGAGGGGGCGAACACTGAAGCTTTCTTT.

V gene TRBV2 combines with J gene TRBJ2-7, with 10 bases fitting TRBD2. Germline V gene data show CDR1 as SNHLY and CDR2 as FYNNEI. The CDR3 spans 11 residues. J lost 12 bases, V lost 6 bases, and 5 bases had no gene match. In nucleotides, the CDR3 is TGTGCCAGCAGCCTAGCGGGAGTGCCGTACTTC. This codes for CASSLAGVPYF.

In its sample, this clone was seen once. The chain joins TRBV7-2 to TRBJ2-7, with unresolved D. V lost 5 bases and J 4 bases, leaving 15 bases between the germline ends. Germline lookup yields CDR1 SGHTA and CDR2 FQGNSA. The CDR3 extends over 14 amino acids. CDR3 loop: CASSHPTSPYEQYF. CDR3 sequence (DNA): TGTGCCAGCAGCCATCCCACATCCCCGTACGAGCAGTACTTC.

V and J are TRBV28 and TRBJ2-3; 7 bases agree with TRBD2. Unmatched junction bases numbered 9, after V lost 6 bases and J lost 3 bases. Germline loops: CDR1 MDHEN, CDR2 SYDVKM. The CDR3 runs to 15 residues. This CDR3 is CASRRGGEGTDTQYF. CDR3 DNA: TGTGCCAGCAGGCGTGGTGGGGAGGGGACAGATACGCAGTATTTT.

The chain is built from TRBV4-1 and TRBJ2-1; the match to TRBD1 covers 7 bases. The V gene end was trimmed by 3 bases and the J gene end by 0 bases; junction bases not matched to a gene: 5. Germline CDR1 and CDR2: MGHRA and YSYEKL. The CDR3 length is 16 residues. Written as DNA, the CDR3 is TGCGCCAGCAGCCATGTGGGACAGAGCTCCTACAATGAGCAGTTCTTC. It codes for CASSHVGQSSYNEQFF.

The rearrangement uses TRBV6-5 and TRBJ2-3; 9 positions agree with TRBD2. The CDR3 loop spans 13 amino acids. Germline assignment: CDR1 MNHEY and CDR2 SVGAGI. The CDR3 DNA reads TGTCATATAGCGGGAGTATACTTCGATACGCAGTATTTT. Translated: CHIAGVYFDTQYF.

The chain carries TRBV21-1 and TRBJ2-7; the table's D call, TRBD2, has no DNA check behind it. TRBV21-1 is shown as a pseudogene. The length of the CDR3 is 14 residues. The CDR3 is CASSKWGLDYEQYF. For the CDR3, the DNA is TGTGCCAGCAGCAAATGGGGACTTGACTACGAGCAGTACTTC.

The rearrangement joins TRBV13 to TRBJ2-7, with 7 bases matching TRBD2. The CDR3 totals 15 residues. The germline gives CDR1 PRHDT, CDR2 FYEKMQ (reference sequence). V shed 4 bases and J 3 bases; nucleotides not matched to a gene: 9. CDR3 residues: CASSSIRTRGYEQYF. In nucleotides, the CDR3 is TGTGCCAGCAGCTCGATCAGGACTAGGGGCTACGAGCAGTACTTC.